The 18 T cell receptor beta chains in this list originate from one sample, sequenced in a study of cytomegalovirus exposure and HLA in healthy donors. PCR was performed using 60 Vbeta and 13 Jbeta primers. Repertoires were generated with immunoSEQ multiplex PCR, while TCRdb's copy carries only in-frame clones and drops some. The data contain 90,000 to 120,000 clones, roughly 72% of them singletons. Source material: PBMCs. The receptors shown here come from a man aged 25-45 years in good health and CMV-seronegative.

This clone has only a few counts. The chain joins TRBV4-1 to TRBJ2-7; TRBD1 matches at 7 bases. Unmatched junction bases numbered 7, after V lost 2 bases and J lost 3 bases. Germline V gene data show CDR1 as MGHRA and CDR2 as YSYEKL. CDR3 length: 15 residues. CDR3 coding DNA: TGCGCCAGCAGCCAAACACAGGGGCCTGTCTACGAGCAGTACTTC. Translated: CASSQTQGPVYEQYF.

This clone has just one count. The chain carries TRBV27 and TRBJ1-1; possible D gene TRBD1, 5 bases. This CDR3 region has 14 residues. CDR1 MNHEY and CDR2 SMNVEV come from the germline V gene (reference sequence). V lost 6 bases and J 1 base, leaving 12 bases between the germline ends. The CDR3 reads CASSPNTGNTEAFF. CDR3 DNA sequence: TGTGCCAGCAGCCCCAATACAGGGAACACTGAAGCTTTCTTT.

The chain couples TRBV10-3 to TRBJ1-1, with 7 bases identical to TRBD1. Looked up from germline, CDR1 is ENHRY and CDR2 is SYGVKD. The CDR3 consists of 13 residues. Trimming removed 5 bases from V and 3 bases from J; junction bases left unmatched: 3. The CDR3 here is CAISIGTDTEAFF. The CDR3 DNA reads as TGTGCCATCAGTATCGGGACAGACACTGAAGCTTTCTTT.

With regard to this clone: Mismatch with germline at one junction end may stem from a read error. The CDR3 protein is CSSRSPGDHSPLHF. Written as DNA, the CDR3 is TGTTCCAGCAGGTCGCCAGGGGATCATTCACCCCTCCACTTT. The chain has TRBV7-9 and TRBJ1-6, with D possibly matching TRBD1 (6 bases). CDR3 length: 14 residues. Germline V CDR1 and CDR2: SEHNR, FQNEAQ (reference sequence).

The gene calls are TRBV5-1 and TRBJ2-5; perhaps TRBD2 as D (6 bases). CDR3 length equals 13 residues. The V and J ends lost 1 base and 5 bases respectively, with 9 bases between them. The germline V gene encodes CDR1 SGHRS and CDR2 YFSETQ. The CDR3 region has the DNA TGCGCCAGCAGCTTGTTTGGAGGGGAGACCCAGTACTTC. Translated: CASSLFGGETQYF.

The chain carries TRBV14 and TRBJ2-1; 12 bases are shared with TRBD2. CDR1 SGHDN and CDR2 FVKESK come from the germline V gene. CDR3 length: 17 residues. J gave up 9 bases and V 3 bases, and 12 bases lay outside the gene matches. DNA for the CDR3: TGTGCCAGCAGCCAGAGACTAGCGGGAGAACTTAGGGGTGAGCAGTTCTTC. Translation gives CASSQRLAGELRGEQFF. The full variable domain, with the rest looked up from reference TRBV14 and TRBJ2-1, is EAGVTQFPSHSVIEKGQTVTLRCDPISGHDNLYWYRRVMGKEIKFLLHFVKESKQDESGMPNNRFLAERTGGTYSTLKVQPAELEDSGVYFCASSQRLAGELRGEQFFGPGTRLTVL.

This clone has only one observation. V and J are TRBV7-3 and TRBJ2-1; 7 bases line up with TRBD1. V lost 9 bases, J lost 9 bases, and 8 bases stayed unmatched. The CDR3 length is 12 residues. Per germline, CDR1 SGHTA and CDR2 FQGTGA. The DNA for the CDR3 is TGTGCCAGACCTGACAGGGTCGGTGAGCAGTTCTTC. It codes for CARPDRVGEQFF. Using reference TRBV7-3 and TRBJ2-1 for the parts outside the CDR3, the full variable domain is GAGVSQTPSNKVTEKGKYVELRCDPISGHTALYWYRQSLGQGPEFLIYFQGTGAADDSGLPNDRFFAVRPEGSVSTLKIQRTERGDSAVYLCARPDRVGEQFFGPGTRLTVL.

This clone was seen more than once but under ten times. The chain carries TRBV7-8 and TRBJ2-1; TRBD2 matches 11 bases. The CDR3 has 16 residues. Per the germline V gene, CDR1 is SGHVS and CDR2 is FQNEAQ. V shed 5 bases and J 4 bases; nucleotides not matched to a gene: 7. Here the CDR3 DNA reads TGTGCCAGCAGCCCCACCGGGACTAGCGGATACAATGAGCAGTTCTTC. It yields the protein CASSPTGTSGYNEQFF.

This chain links TRBV28 with TRBJ1-5; D not certain. Germline V gene lookup returns CDR1 MDHEN and CDR2 SYDVKM. Trimming took 7 bases from V and 6 from J, leaving 10 bases between them. The CDR3 consists of 12 residues. The CDR3 here is CASTTDIQPQHF. CDR3 DNA: TGTGCCAGCACCACAGACATTCAGCCCCAGCATTTT.

The chain uses TRBV27 and TRBJ2-3; D call uncertain. V lost 3 bases and J 0 bases, leaving 4 bases between the germline ends. CDR1 and CDR2 (germline): MNHEY, SMNVEV (reference sequence). CDR3 length: 13 amino acids. The CDR3 spells CASSFRSTDTQYF. Here the CDR3 DNA reads TGTGCCAGCAGTTTCCGTAGCACAGATACGCAGTATTTT.

The chain is built from TRBV5-1 and TRBJ1-3; 7 bases line up with TRBD1. Losses at the gene ends were 1 base for V and 4 bases for J; bases not matched to a gene: 5. CDR3 length: 15 amino acids. Germline loops: CDR1 SGHRS, CDR2 YFSETQ. CDR3: CASSLSGGPGNTIYF. The CDR3 DNA is TGCGCCAGCAGCTTGTCAGGGGGGCCCGGAAACACCATATATTTT. The complete variable domain, with remaining parts taken from reference TRBV5-1 and TRBJ1-3, reads KAGVTQTPRYLIKTRGQQVTLSCSPISGHRSVSWYQQTPGQGLQFLFEYFSETQRNKGNFPGRFSGRQFSNSRSEMNVSTLELGDSALYLCASSLSGGPGNTIYFGEGSWLTVV.

Note on this clone: Because it lacks the conserved phenylalanine or tryptophan at the end, this CDR3 is likely a read error. This CDR3 reads CASSQMDRGLHEQYL. In DNA form, the CDR3 reads TGTGCCAGCAGTCAAATGGACAGGGGGCTTCACGAGCAGTACCTC. The rearrangement links TRBV7-9 to TRBJ2-7, with 11 bases aligning to TRBD1. This CDR3 comprises 15 residues. Germline CDR1 is SEHNR and CDR2 is FQNEAQ (reference sequence). V shed 6 bases and J 5 bases; nucleotides not matched to a gene: 9.

The gene calls are TRBV18 and TRBJ2-7, with D possibly matching TRBD1 (6 bases). This CDR3 region has 12 residues. The V gene's germline CDR1 is KGHSH and CDR2 LQKENI. The germline V and J ends were trimmed by 4 bases and 3 bases, with 7 bases remaining between them. The CDR3 DNA reads as TGTGCCAGCTCACAGGACAGCTACGAGCAGTACTTC. Translating gives CASSQDSYEQYF.

This clone was counted only a few times. The V call is TRBV4-1, the J call TRBJ2-5, with D perhaps matching TRBD2 (6 bases). V was trimmed by 4 bases and J by 5 bases, leaving 17 bases between them. The CDR3 has 15 residues. Germline CDR1 and CDR2: MGHRA and YSYEKL. The CDR3 sequence: CASSPPRGFQETQYF. As DNA, the CDR3 is TGCGCCAGCAGCCCACCCCGGGGGTTCCAGGAGACCCAGTACTTC.

This clone came up a few times. This sequence joins TRBV4-1 and TRBJ1-4; 9 bases match TRBD1. Germline V gives CDR1 MGHRA, CDR2 YSYEKL. The CDR3 covers 16 residues. V gave up 4 bases and J gave up 0 bases; unmatched junction bases: 3. The CDR3 DNA follows: TGCGCCAGCAGCCCCAGGGACAGGGCAACTAATGAAAAACTGTTTTTT. As protein: CASSPRDRATNEKLFF.

This chain joins TRBV19 and TRBJ2-5; 7 nucleotides agree with TRBD1. The V gene's germline CDR1 is LNHDA and CDR2 SQIVND (reference sequence). V gave up 6 bases and J gave up 0 bases; unmatched junction bases: 4. The CDR3 is 14 residues long. In nucleotides, the CDR3 is TGTGCCAGTAGCAATCAGGGGGACCAAGAGACCCAGTACTTC. It encodes CASSNQGDQETQYF.

This rearrangement joins TRBV5-1 to TRBJ1-2, with 8 bases identical to TRBD1. Germline V gene sequence: CDR1 SGHRS, CDR2 YFSETQ. With 4 bases clipped from V and 10 bases from J, the junction kept 9 bases outside the gene matches. The CDR3 is 13 residues long. CDR3: CASSPGQGRDYTF. In DNA form, the CDR3 reads TGCGCCAGCAGCCCTGGACAGGGCCGGGACTACACCTTC.

This clone is a singleton in its sample. The chain carries TRBV5-1 and TRBJ2-1; tentative D call: TRBD1 (6 bases). CDR3 size: 16 residues. Germline V CDR1 and CDR2: SGHRS, YFSETQ. The germline V and J ends were trimmed by 1 base and 2 bases, with 13 bases remaining between them. CDR3: CASSLNVQGTYNEQFF. DNA for the CDR3: TGCGCCAGCAGCTTGAATGTTCAGGGGACCTACAATGAGCAGTTCTTC.